Each of the 3 T cell receptor beta chains below was sequenced from the same sample in a study of PD-1 blockade in classical Hodgkin lymphoma. All patients experienced relapse after autologous stem cell transplantation, and brentuximab vedotin exposure was variable. Sequencing used immunoSEQ multiplex PCR; TCRdb keeps in-frame clones, though not all of them. The sample contains 60,000 to 65,000 clones, around 88% of which appear only once. Sequenced here: peripheral blood mononuclear cells (PBMCs), sampled at baseline. These receptors were taken from a human donor with classical Hodgkin lymphoma.

The chain joins TRBV30 to TRBJ2-1; 12 nucleotides agree with TRBD2. V dropped 2 bases and J dropped 8; count of bases not matched to a gene: 13. Per the germline V gene, CDR1 is GTSNPN and CDR2 is SVGIG (reference sequence). CDR3 length: 17 amino acids. CDR3 region: CAWSPTNGLAGSHEQFF. The CDR3 region has the DNA TGTGCCTGGAGTCCGACCAATGGACTAGCGGGGTCGCATGAGCAGTTCTTC.

V gene TRBV4-1 combines with J gene TRBJ2-5; D uncertain. Germline assignment: CDR1 MGHRA and CDR2 YSYEKL. Trimming removed 3 bases at V and 0 bases at J, with 5 bases between. The CDR3 totals 13 residues. The CDR3 coding sequence is TGCGCCAGCAGCCATCCAGACCAAGAGACCCAGTACTTC. Its protein product is CASSHPDQETQYF.

V gene TRBV9 combines with J gene TRBJ2-2; D possibly corresponds to TRBD1 (6 bases). Germline CDR1 SGDLS, CDR2 YYNGEE. The CDR3 is 14 residues long. V was cut by 6 bases and J by 0 bases, with 9 bases left in between. This chain's CDR3 is CASKHRANTGELFF. Here the CDR3 DNA reads TGTGCCAGCAAACACAGGGCGAACACCGGGGAGCTGTTTTTT. Combining the CDR3 with reference TRBV9 and TRBJ2-2 gives the whole variable domain DSGVTQTPKHLITATGQRVTLRCSPRSGDLSVYWYQQSLDQGLQFLIQYYNGEERAKGNILERFSAQQFPDLHSELNLSSLELGDSALYFCASKHRANTGELFFGEGSRLTVL.